This record covers a single TCR beta chain. Its antigen remains unidentified. TCRdb used MiXCR to reprocess the 5' RACE reads, holding one entry per CDR3 protein. The sample carries hundreds of thousands of distinct CDR3 sequences, 7.5% recorded once. The data belong to a study of identical twins. Study results and caveats: Fewer insertions characterized abundant cord blood beta clonotypes, whereas memory repertoires showed none. Low generation probability was overrepresented in out-of-frame alpha sequences shared by twins. Potential partial confounding of zero-insertion analyses by invariant MAIT and iNKT cells was noted.

The V and J ends lost 9 bases and 4 bases, in that order; junction bases with no gene match: 8. This CDR3 has 14 residues. Per the germline V gene, CDR1 is KGHDR and CDR2 is SFDVKD. This same sample was also part of a study on yellow fever vaccine responses in identical twins.

The TCR comes from a woman aged 18-29 years in good health. Sequenced: memory (CD45RO+) T cells sorted from blood. The V call is TRBV24-1, the J call TRBJ2-3, with 8 bases fitting TRBD2. This chain's CDR3 is CATRSGGESDTQYF. The CDR3 coding sequence is TGTGCCACCCGATCCGGGGGGGAGTCAGATACGCAGTATTTT.